What follows are 13 T cell receptor beta chains derived from one specimen sequenced in a study of immune characterization of retroperitoneal liposarcoma (dated by TCRdb to about 2019). The protocol used for the library was PCR. The sample was run on a NextSeq 500. TCRdb took the public reads, trimmed them with fastp at Q25, ran MiXCR for clone calling and kept in-frame beta chains. Each CDR3 protein appears once, grouped with its most common genes and DNA. This sample has several thousand distinct CDR3 sequences in its table, and 25% to 30% of those were observed once. 11% to 15% of the sample comes from the top ten. Sequences were obtained from blood. The receptor source for this set is a male donor with retroperitoneal liposarcoma.

The chain is built from TRBV27 and TRBJ2-5; a possible D gene is TRBD1 (5 bases). The V end was cut by 6 bases, the J end by 2 bases, with 10 bases between. CDR1 MNHEY and CDR2 SMNVEV come from the germline V gene (reference sequence). This CDR3 has 13 amino acids. The CDR3 region has the DNA TGTGCCAGCAGCCACCGACAGCAAGAGACCCAGTACTTC. Protein sequence: CASSHRQQETQYF.

This clonotype was detected a few times. This chain joins TRBV6-5 and TRBJ2-1; D is possibly TRBD2 (5 bases). The DNA end is a closer match to TRBJ2-7, so the J assignment may be wrong. Germline CDR1 is MNHEY and CDR2 is SVGAGI. The CDR3 is 16 residues long. As DNA, the CDR3 is TGTGCCAGCAGTTACGGTAGCGAGCTCTCTTCCTACGAGCAGTACTTC. This sequence encodes CASSYGSELSSYEQYF.

The chain employs TRBV6-5 and TRBJ2-3; 9 bases match TRBD2. Germline values: CDR1 MNHEY, CDR2 SVGAGI. This CDR3 is built from 18 residues. After removal of 0 bases from V and 0 bases from J, the junction contained 7 bases not matched to a gene. This CDR3 is CASSYSILAGPSTDTQYF. In DNA, the CDR3 is TGTGCCAGCAGTTACTCGATCCTAGCGGGACCTAGCACAGATACGCAGTATTTT.

This clonotype is medium-sized in the sample. This chain uses TRBV6-1 with TRBJ2-3; maybe TRBD2 (6 bases). The CDR3 totals 15 residues. Trimming left V 2 bases short and J 6 bases short, with 15 bases between. Germline values: CDR1 MNHNS, CDR2 SASEGT. The CDR3 spells CASSESGPSRDTQYF. The CDR3 nucleotides are TGTGCCAGCAGTGAAAGCGGGCCGTCTCGGGATACGCAGTATTTT.

By share, this clonotype ranks as medium-sized. The chain has TRBV6-1 and TRBJ2-5; 10 bases fit TRBD1. Trimming at V came to 2 bases and at J to 5 bases, leaving 8 bases not matched to a gene. The CDR3 loop spans 16 amino acids. CDR1 and CDR2 (germline): MNHNS, SASEGT. In nucleotides, the CDR3 is TGTGCCAGCAGTGAACGGGGACAGGGGTATGGCGAGACCCAGTACTTC. Amino acid sequence: CASSERGQGYGETQYF.

The chain uses TRBV12-3 or TRBV12-4 and TRBJ2-3, with 7 nucleotides matching TRBD1. V shed 5 bases and J 2 bases; nucleotides not matched to a gene: 7. The CDR3 consists of 15 residues. The CDR3 DNA sequence: TGTGCCAGCAGTCCGGGACAGTCCTTCACAGATACGCAGTATTTT. Translated: CASSPGQSFTDTQYF.

V and J are TRBV6-1 and TRBJ1-6; D is unresolved. The CDR3 covers 14 residues. Trimming shortened V by 3 bases and J by 7 bases, and 10 bases separated the two germline ends. CDR1 and CDR2 (germline): MNHNS, SASEGT. The CDR3 reads CASSDMVSNSPLHF. CDR3 coding DNA: TGTGCCAGCAGTGACATGGTGAGCAATTCACCCCTCCACTTT.

The chain joins TRBV6-4 to TRBJ2-3; D is ambiguous. Trimming shortened V by 5 bases and J by 0 bases, and 15 bases separated the two germline ends. CDR1 and CDR2 from the germline V gene are MRHNA and SNTAGT. The CDR3 sequence is 16 residues long. The CDR3: CASSPSPSPSTDTQYF. DNA for the CDR3: TGTGCCAGCAGTCCCTCACCCAGTCCGAGCACAGATACGCAGTATTTT.

This clonotype was picked up many times. The rearrangement joins TRBV6-1 to TRBJ1-5; perhaps TRBD1 as D (5 bases). Germline V gene lookup returns CDR1 MNHNS and CDR2 SASEGT. V was clipped by 2 bases and J by 0 bases, with 11 bases between them. The CDR3 extends over 16 amino acids. CDR3 sequence reads: CASSEPSGISNQPQHF. As DNA, the CDR3 is TGTGCCAGCAGTGAACCCTCAGGGATTAGCAATCAGCCCCAGCATTTT.

In its sample, this clonotype is medium-sized. V and J are TRBV11-3 and TRBJ2-1; D is possibly TRBD2 (6 bases). Germline assignment: CDR1 SGHNT and CDR2 YENEEA. The CDR3 loop spans 15 amino acids. Trimming removed 2 bases from V and 6 bases from J, with 14 bases in between. The CDR3 DNA follows: TGTGCCAGCAGCTTAAGTAGTAGCGGTCTCAATGAGCAGTTCTTC. Translating gives CASSLSSSGLNEQFF.

The rearrangement links TRBV12-3 or TRBV12-4 to TRBJ2-5; TRBD2 agrees at 9 bases. The DNA end is more similar to TRBJ2-1, so the J call may be wrong. CDR3 length: 14 amino acids. CDR3 protein: CASRTSGLYNEQFF. The CDR3 DNA reads as TGTGCCAGCAGGACTAGCGGATTGTACAATGAGCAGTTCTTC.

The V gene is TRBV25-1, the J gene TRBJ1-4; D is possibly TRBD1 (5 bases). Trimming left V 3 bases short and J 8 bases short, with 16 bases between. The CDR3 extends over 15 amino acids. Per germline, CDR1 MGHDK and CDR2 SYGVNS. In DNA form, the CDR3 reads TGTGCCAGCAGTGACTACCTTGGACATAGGGAAAAACTGTTTTTT. It is translated as CASSDYLGHREKLFF.

The rearrangement joins TRBV24-1 to TRBJ2-3, with TRBD2 identical over 10 bases. The CDR3 covers 17 residues. Germline V gene sequence: CDR1 KGHDR, CDR2 SFDVKD. V lost 2 bases and J lost 7; bases outside the gene matches: 11. The CDR3 loop reads CATSDSAAGGNLNTQYF. CDR3 bases: TGTGCCACCAGTGATTCGGCAGCGGGAGGGAATCTAAATACGCAGTATTTT.